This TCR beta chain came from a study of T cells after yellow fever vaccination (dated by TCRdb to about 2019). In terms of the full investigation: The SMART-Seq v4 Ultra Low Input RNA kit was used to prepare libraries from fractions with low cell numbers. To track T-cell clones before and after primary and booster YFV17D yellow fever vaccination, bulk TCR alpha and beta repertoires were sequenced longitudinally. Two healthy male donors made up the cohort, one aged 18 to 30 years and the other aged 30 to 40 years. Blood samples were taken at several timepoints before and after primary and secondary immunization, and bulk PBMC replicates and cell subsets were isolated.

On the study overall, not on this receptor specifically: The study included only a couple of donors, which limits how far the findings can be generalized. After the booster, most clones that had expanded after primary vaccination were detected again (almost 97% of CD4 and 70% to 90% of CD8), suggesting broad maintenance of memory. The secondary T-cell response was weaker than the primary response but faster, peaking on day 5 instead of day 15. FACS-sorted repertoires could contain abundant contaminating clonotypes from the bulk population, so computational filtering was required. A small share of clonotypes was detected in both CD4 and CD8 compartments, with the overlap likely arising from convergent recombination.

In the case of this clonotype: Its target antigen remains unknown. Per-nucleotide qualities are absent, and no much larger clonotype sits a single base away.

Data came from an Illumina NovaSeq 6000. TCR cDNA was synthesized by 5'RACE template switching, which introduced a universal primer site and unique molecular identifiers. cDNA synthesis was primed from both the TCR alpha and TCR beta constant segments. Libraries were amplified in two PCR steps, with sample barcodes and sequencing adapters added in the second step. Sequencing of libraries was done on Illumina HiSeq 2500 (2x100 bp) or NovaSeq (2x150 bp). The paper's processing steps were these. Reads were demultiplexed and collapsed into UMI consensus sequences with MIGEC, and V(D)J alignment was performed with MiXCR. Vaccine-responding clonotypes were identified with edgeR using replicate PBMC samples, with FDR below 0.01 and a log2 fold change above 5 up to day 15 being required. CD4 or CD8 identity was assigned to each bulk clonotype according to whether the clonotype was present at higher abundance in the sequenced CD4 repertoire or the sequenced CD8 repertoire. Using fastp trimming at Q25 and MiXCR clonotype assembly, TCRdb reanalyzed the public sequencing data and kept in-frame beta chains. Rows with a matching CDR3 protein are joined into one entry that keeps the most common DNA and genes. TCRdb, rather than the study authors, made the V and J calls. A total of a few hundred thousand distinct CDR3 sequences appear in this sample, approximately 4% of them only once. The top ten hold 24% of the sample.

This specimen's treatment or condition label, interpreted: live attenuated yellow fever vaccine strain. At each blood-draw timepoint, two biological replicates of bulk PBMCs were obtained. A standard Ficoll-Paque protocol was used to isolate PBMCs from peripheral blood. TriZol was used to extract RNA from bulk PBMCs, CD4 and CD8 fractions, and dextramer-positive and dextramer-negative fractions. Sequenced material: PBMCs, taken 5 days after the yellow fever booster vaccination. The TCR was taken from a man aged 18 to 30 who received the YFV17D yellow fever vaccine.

The nucleotides read TGTGCCAGCAGACGACTCGCGGGAATGGGAGAGACCCAGTACTTC. Its coded protein is CASRRLAGMGETQYF. The chain was built from TRBV3-1 and TRBJ2-5; the D gene is perhaps TRBD2, from 6 matching bases. Taken from the germline V gene (reference sequence), the CDR1 and CDR2 loops are LGHDT and YNNKEL. Counted from cysteine to phenylalanine, this CDR3 has 15 amino acids. Just CDR3 DNA is preserved here, 45 bases in frame from base 1. Deletion took 6 bases off V and 4 bases off J, with a span of 18 bases between the germline ends.